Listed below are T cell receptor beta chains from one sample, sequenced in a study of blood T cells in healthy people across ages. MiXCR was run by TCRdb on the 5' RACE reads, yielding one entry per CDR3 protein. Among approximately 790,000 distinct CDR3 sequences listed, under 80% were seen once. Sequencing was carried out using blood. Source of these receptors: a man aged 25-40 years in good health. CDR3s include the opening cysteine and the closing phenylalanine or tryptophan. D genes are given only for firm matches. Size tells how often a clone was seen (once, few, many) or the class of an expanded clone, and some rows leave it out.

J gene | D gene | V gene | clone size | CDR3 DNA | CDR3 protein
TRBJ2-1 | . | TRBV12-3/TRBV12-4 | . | TGTGCCAGCAGTTCTCTTACAGGGTTCTGGGAGCAGTTCTTC | CASSSLTGFWEQFF
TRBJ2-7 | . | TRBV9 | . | TGTGCCAGCAGCGTAGACCTCTACGAGCAGTACTTC | CASSVDLYEQYF
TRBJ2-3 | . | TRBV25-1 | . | TGTGCCAGCAGTGAAAGGGGCCCTCAGGGAGCAGATACGCAGTATTTT | CASSERGPQGADTQYF
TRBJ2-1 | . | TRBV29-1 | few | TGCAGTGCCCCTCGGGACGGGCAGTACAATGAGCAGTTCTTC | CSAPRDGQYNEQFF
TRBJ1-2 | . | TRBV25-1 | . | TGTGCCAGCAGTGGAAAGCTGGGGAACTATGACTACACCTTC | CASSGKLGNYDYTF
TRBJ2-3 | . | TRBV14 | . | TGTGCCAGCAGCCCCTACATCACAGATACGCAGTATTTT | CASSPYITDTQYF
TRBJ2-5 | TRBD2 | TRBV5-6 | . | TGCGCCAGCAGCTTGGTAGCTAGCGGCACCCTAGGAGAGACCCAGTACTTC | CASSLVASGTLGETQYF
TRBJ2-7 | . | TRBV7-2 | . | TGTGCCAGCAGCTTATTAGCCGGGGGCGGCGACGAGCAGTACTTC | CASSLLAGGGDEQYF
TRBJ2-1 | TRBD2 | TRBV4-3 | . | TGCGCCAGCAGCCAATTAGCGGGGGCCGGGAATGAGCAGTTCTTC | CASSQLAGAGNEQFF
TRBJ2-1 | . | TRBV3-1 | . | TGTGCCAGCAGCCCCCTCCGGGCCTCGCGCAATGAGCAGTTCTTC | CASSPLRASRNEQFF